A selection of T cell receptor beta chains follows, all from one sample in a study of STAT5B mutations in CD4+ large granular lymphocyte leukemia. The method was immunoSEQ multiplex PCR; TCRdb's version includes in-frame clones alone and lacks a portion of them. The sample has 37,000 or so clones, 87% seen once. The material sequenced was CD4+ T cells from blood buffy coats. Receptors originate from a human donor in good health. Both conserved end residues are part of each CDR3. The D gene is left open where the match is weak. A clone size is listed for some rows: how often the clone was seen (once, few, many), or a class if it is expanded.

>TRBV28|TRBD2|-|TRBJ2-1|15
TGTGCCAGCAGTCCGACTAGCGGGAGGGACAATGAGCAGTTCTTC
CASSPTSGRDNEQFF
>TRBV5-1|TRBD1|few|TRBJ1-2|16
TGCGCCAGCAGCTCGGAACCAGGGGGAATCGGCTATGGCTACACCTTC
CASSSEPGGIGYGYTF
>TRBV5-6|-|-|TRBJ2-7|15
TGTGCCAGCAGCTTTTTTCGGGTTGATACCTACGAGCAGTACTTC
CASSFFRVDTYEQYF
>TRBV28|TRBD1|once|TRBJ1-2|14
TGTGCCAGCACCCGGGACAGGGGGAACTATGGCTACACCTTC
CASTRDRGNYGYTF
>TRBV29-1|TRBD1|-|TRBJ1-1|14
TGCAGCGTTCACGGGACAGGAATGAACACTGAAGCTTTCTTT
CSVHGTGMNTEAFF
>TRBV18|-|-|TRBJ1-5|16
TGTGCCAGCTCACCAATGCGAGAACCAGGTAGTCAGCCCCAGCATTTT
CASSPMREPGSQPQHF
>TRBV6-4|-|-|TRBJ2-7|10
TGTGCCAGCCATAATCGGGAGCAGTACTTC
CASHNREQYF
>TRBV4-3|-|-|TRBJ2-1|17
TGCGCCAGCAGCCGGAGAGAGGCTAGGAGGTCATGCGATGAGCAGTTCTTC
CASSRREARRSCDEQFF
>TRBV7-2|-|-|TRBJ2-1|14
TGTGCCAGCAGCTTAGCAGACAGATACAATGAGCAGTTCTTC
CASSLADRYNEQFF
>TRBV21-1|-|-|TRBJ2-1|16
TGTGCCAGCAGCAAAGTAGAGCCGGGACAAAACAATGAGCAGTTCTTC
CASSKVEPGQNNEQFF
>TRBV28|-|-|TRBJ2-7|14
TGTGCCAGCAGTTTGACTAGTTCATTTTTCGAGCAGTACTTC
CASSLTSSFFEQYF
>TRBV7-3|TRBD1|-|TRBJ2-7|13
TGTGCCAGCAGCTTAGGGACAGAGTACGAGCAGTACTTC
CASSLGTEYEQYF
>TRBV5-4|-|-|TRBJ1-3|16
TGTGCCAGCAGCCTCGGGACGGACTACTCTGGAAACACCATATATTTT
CASSLGTDYSGNTIYF
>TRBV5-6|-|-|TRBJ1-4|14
TGTGCCAGCAGCTTGGCGGGGGTCAGCGAAAAACTGTTTTTT
CASSLAGVSEKLFF
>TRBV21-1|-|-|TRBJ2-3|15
TGTGCCAGCCTTAGGCCGTGGGGCCACACAGATACGCAGTATTTT
CASLRPWGHTDTQYF
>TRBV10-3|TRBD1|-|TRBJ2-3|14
TGTGCCATCAGGAGGGGGCCTAGCACAGATACGCAGTATTTT
CAIRRGPSTDTQYF
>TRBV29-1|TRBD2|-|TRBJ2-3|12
TGCAGCGTGGGGGGGGGCACAGATACGCAGTATTTT
CSVGGGTDTQYF
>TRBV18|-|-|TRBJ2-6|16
TGTGCCAGCTCCCCCGGACAGAAAGCTGGGGCCAACGTCCTGACTTTC
CASSPGQKAGANVLTF
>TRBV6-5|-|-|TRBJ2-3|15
TGTGCCAGCAGGCCCCGGGCAGGGGGCACAGATACGCAGTATTTT
CASRPRAGGTDTQYF
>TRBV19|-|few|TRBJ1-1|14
TGTGCCAGTTCTGCGTGGGGGAGAAACACTGAAGCTTTCTTT
CASSAWGRNTEAFF
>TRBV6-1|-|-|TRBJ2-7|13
TGTGCCAGCATCAGACCCAGCTCCTACGAGCAGTACTTC
CASIRPSSYEQYF
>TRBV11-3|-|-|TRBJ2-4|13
TGTGCCAGCAGCTCAACAGGGTCACACATTCAGTACTTC
CASSSTGSHIQYF
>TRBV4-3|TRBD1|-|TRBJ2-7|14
TGCGCCAGCAGCCCTGGGACAGGGGGCTACGAGCAGTACTTC
CASSPGTGGYEQYF
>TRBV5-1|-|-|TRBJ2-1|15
TGCGCCAGCAGCTCCGGCAATAGCGGACTGGATGAGCAGTTCTTC
CASSSGNSGLDEQFF
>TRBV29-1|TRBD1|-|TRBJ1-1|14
TGCAGCGGTTCAGGGGGCAGGGGTGGCACTGAAGCTTTCTTT
CSGSGGRGGTEAFF
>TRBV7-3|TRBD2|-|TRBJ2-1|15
TGTGCCAGCAGCTTGACTAGCGGGAGGTACAATGAGCAGTTCTTC
CASSLTSGRYNEQFF
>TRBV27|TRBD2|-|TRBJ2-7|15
TGTGCCAGCAGTTCCAGGGAGGGGAGCTCCTACGAGCAGTACTTC
CASSSREGSSYEQYF
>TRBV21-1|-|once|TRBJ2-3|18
TGTGCCAGCAGCAACCAGGGACTAGCGGAAAACACGTGGGATACGCAGTATTTT
CASSNQGLAENTWDTQYF
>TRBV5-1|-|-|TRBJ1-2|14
TGCGCCAGCAGCTTCGAGACAGGTATATATGGCTACACCTTC
CASSFETGIYGYTF
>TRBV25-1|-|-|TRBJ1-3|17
TGTGCCAGCAGTGAACTAGAAACAGGCCCCTCTGGAAACACCATATATTTT
CASSELETGPSGNTIYF
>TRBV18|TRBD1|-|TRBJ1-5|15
TGTGCCAGCTCCCGTGACAGGGAGGGAGGCCAGCCCCAGCATTTT
CASSRDREGGQPQHF
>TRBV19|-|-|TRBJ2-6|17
TGTGCCAGTAGTATCCTTCGGACAGTGACTGGGGCCAACGTCCTGACTTTC
CASSILRTVTGANVLTF
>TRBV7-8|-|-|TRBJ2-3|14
TGTGCCAGCACCCAAGGCGGGCGGGCAGATACGCAGTATTTT
CASTQGGRADTQYF
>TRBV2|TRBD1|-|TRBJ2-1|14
TGTGCCAGCAGTGTGCAGGGGGCCTACAATGAGCAGTTCTTC
CASSVQGAYNEQFF
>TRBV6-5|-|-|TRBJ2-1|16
TGTGCCAGCAGTTACCGTCGGCCAAGCTCCTACAATGAGCAGTTCTTC
CASSYRRPSSYNEQFF
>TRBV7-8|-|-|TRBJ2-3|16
TGTGCCAGCAGCATACGTGGCGGGGTCTCCACAGATACGCAGTATTTT
CASSIRGGVSTDTQYF
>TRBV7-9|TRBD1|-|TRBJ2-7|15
TGTGCCAGCAGCTCTACGGACAGGGTGGACTACGAGCAGTACTTC
CASSSTDRVDYEQYF
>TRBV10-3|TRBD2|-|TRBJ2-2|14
TGTGCCACGGCTGGTAGCGGGAGTACCGGGGAGCTGTTTTTT
CATAGSGSTGELFF
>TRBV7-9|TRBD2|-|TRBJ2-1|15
TGTGCCAGCAGCTTAGCCGCGGGAGAAGTCCATGAGCAGTTCTTC
CASSLAAGEVHEQFF
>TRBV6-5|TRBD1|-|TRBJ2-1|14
TGTGCCAGCAGTTCCAGGACAGGGGGCAATGAGCAGTTCTTC
CASSSRTGGNEQFF
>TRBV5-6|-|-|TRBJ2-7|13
TGTGCCAGCAGCTTGGGGGGTGGAGGCGAGCAGTACTTC
CASSLGGGGEQYF
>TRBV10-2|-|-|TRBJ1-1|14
TGCGCCAGCAGTTTTCAGGGCGGTGGGACTGAAGCTTTCTTT
CASSFQGGGTEAFF
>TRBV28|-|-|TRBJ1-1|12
TGTGCCAGCAGTTTAACGGGTACTGAAGCTTTCTTT
CASSLTGTEAFF
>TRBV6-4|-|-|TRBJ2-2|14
TGTGCCAGCAGCCCCCAGGGGTTCACCGGGGAGCTGTTTTTT
CASSPQGFTGELFF
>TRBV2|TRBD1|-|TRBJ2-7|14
TGTGCCAGCAGGGACGGGACAGGGTCGGCAATTTGGTACTTC
CASRDGTGSAIWYF
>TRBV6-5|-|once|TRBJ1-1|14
TGTGCCAGCACCCCGGACAGAACGAACACTGAAGCTTTCTTT
CASTPDRTNTEAFF
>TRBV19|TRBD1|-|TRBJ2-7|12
TGCACCTCCCGGGACAGGGAATACGAGCAGTACTTC
CTSRDREYEQYF
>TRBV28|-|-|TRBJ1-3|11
TGTGCCAGCAGTTTAGTAAACACCATATATTTT
CASSLVNTIYF
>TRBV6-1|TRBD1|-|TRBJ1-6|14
TGTGCCAGCACCTTAGACAGGGGAGGTGGATCCCTCCACTTT
CASTLDRGGGSLHF
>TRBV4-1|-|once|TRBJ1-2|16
TGCGCCAGCAGCCAGTGGATAGGCCAAACCGACTATGGCTACACCTTC
CASSQWIGQTDYGYTF
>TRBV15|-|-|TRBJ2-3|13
TGTGCCACCAGCAGTGTGGGCACAGATACGCAGTATTTT
CATSSVGTDTQYF
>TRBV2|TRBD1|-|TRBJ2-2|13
TGTGCCACCGGACAGGGAGGCACCGGGGAGCTGTTTTTT
CATGQGGTGELFF
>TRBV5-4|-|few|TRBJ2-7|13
TGTGCCAGCAGCTTGTACGGAGCCTACGAGCAGTACTTC
CASSLYGAYEQYF
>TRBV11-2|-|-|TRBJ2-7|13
TGTGCCAGCAGCTTAGGACAGACCTACGAGCAGTACTTC
CASSLGQTYEQYF
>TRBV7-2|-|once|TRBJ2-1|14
TGTGCCAGCAGCACCCGGGGCAGGGTCAATGAGCAGTTCTTC
CASSTRGRVNEQFF